This TCR beta chain was documented in a study of beta chain features in type 1 diabetes. The V end was cut by 8 bases, the J end by 0 bases, with 11 bases between. There are 14 residues in the CDR3. Germline loops: CDR1 MDHEN, CDR2 SYDVKM. The entirety of the isolated RNA underwent reverse transcription, so expressed TCRB transcripts were sequenced. Produced via immunoSEQ multiplex PCR; TCRdb's table is partial and in-frame only. The table shows hundreds of thousands of clones, with around 65% occurring only once. This clone was counted between two and nine times. This chain links TRBV28 with TRBJ1-5; D gene ambiguous. Specimen: naive CD4+ T cells from blood. The receptor was derived from a man in his thirties or forties in good health. CDR3 sequence reads: CASGRVYSNQPQHF. The DNA of the CDR3 is TGTGCCAGCGGGCGGGTATATAGCAATCAGCCCCAGCATTTT.